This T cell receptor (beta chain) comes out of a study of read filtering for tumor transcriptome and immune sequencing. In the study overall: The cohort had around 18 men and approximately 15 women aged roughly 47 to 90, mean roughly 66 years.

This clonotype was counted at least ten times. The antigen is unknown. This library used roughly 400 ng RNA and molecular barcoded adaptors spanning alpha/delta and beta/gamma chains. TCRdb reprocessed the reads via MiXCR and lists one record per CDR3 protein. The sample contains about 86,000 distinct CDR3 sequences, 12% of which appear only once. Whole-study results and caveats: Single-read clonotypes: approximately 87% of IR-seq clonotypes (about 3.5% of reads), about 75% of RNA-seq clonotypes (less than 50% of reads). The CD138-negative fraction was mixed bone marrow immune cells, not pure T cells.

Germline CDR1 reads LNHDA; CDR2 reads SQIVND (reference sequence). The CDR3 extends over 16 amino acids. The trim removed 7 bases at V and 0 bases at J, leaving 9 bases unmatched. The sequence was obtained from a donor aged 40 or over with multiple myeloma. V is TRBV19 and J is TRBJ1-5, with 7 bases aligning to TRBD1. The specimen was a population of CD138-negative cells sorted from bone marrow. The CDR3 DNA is TGTGCCAGTATGGTTACAGGGGCGCCTAGCAATCAGCCCCAGCATTTT. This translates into CASMVTGAPSNQPQHF.